Below, 8 T cell receptor beta chains from the same sample are listed, as sequenced in a study of blood T cell repertoires in COVID-19. Generated by immunoSEQ multiplex PCR, the TCRdb table keeps only in-frame clones and is missing some. This table holds approximately 260,000 clones, 80% to 90% found once. Sequencing used peripheral blood. The receptors were gathered from a woman aged 65 to 85 with COVID-19, enrolled during active disease.

The CDR3: CASSPIGTNFHEQYF. The CDR3 DNA reads as TGTGCCAGCAGTCCCATCGGGACAAATTTCCACGAGCAGTACTTC. The chain links TRBV28 to TRBJ2-7; the D gene is possibly TRBD1 (6 bases). The germline V and J ends were trimmed by 5 bases and 5 bases, with 19 bases remaining between them. The CDR3 runs to 15 residues. The germline gives CDR1 MDHEN, CDR2 SYDVKM.

The chain is built from TRBV10-3 and TRBJ2-7, with D possibly matching TRBD2 (5 bases). Germline CDR1 and CDR2: ENHRY and SYGVKD. V was trimmed by 8 bases and J by 1 base, leaving 18 bases between them. The CDR3 is 15 amino acids. CDR3 region: CAIVARGKGSYEQYF. CDR3 nucleotides: TGTGCCATCGTCGCTCGGGGAAAGGGTTCCTACGAGCAGTACTTC.

This chain links TRBV5-4 with TRBJ2-4, with D possibly being TRBD2 (6 bases). The germline V gene encodes CDR1 SGHNT and CDR2 YYREEE (reference sequence). The germline V and J ends were trimmed by 4 bases and 3 bases, with 14 bases remaining between them. CDR3 length: 15 residues. The CDR3 loop is CASSGGLGGKNIQYF. CDR3 in DNA: TGTGCCAGCAGCGGCGGATTGGGGGGCAAAAACATTCAGTACTTC.

This chain joins TRBV5-4 and TRBJ1-2; D is uncertain. The V gene lost 0 bases and the J gene lost 6 bases, with 9 bases spanning the gap. CDR3 size: 13 residues. The germline V gene has CDR1 SGHNT and CDR2 YYREEE (reference sequence). In DNA form, the CDR3 reads TGTGCCAGCAGCTTGGGTGGGAGAAATGGCTACACCTTC. It translates to CASSLGGRNGYTF.

The V gene is TRBV5-4, the J gene TRBJ1-6; D gene uncertain. Germline assignment: CDR1 SGHNT and CDR2 YYREEE (reference sequence). This CDR3 is built from 12 residues. Trimming took off 4 bases at V and 7 bases at J, with 6 bases between the two ends. The CDR3 here is CASSPGNSPLHF. The CDR3 DNA is TGTGCCAGCAGCCCCGGGAATTCACCCCTCCACTTT.

The CDR3 DNA is TGCGCCAGCAGGCAACAGGGGGCTCTGAATGAGCAGTTCTTC. Encoded protein: CASRQQGALNEQFF. The chain links TRBV5-1 to TRBJ2-1; 9 bases agree with TRBD1. CDR1 is SGHRS and CDR2 is YFSETQ in the germline V gene. This CDR3 has 14 residues. Trimming cost V 5 bases and J 7 bases; bases outside gene matches: 7.

The chain joins TRBV7-9 to TRBJ2-7; D gene unclear. Trimming pared 5 bases from V and 4 bases from J, leaving 6 bases between. Per the germline V gene, CDR1 is SEHNR and CDR2 is FQNEAQ (reference sequence). The CDR3 spans 11 residues. The CDR3 is CASSRLYEQYF. As DNA, the CDR3 is TGTGCCAGCAGCCGTTTATACGAGCAGTACTTC.

The V gene is TRBV15, the J gene TRBJ2-5; 7 bases match TRBD1. V dropped 0 bases and J dropped 2; count of bases not matched to a gene: 3. The CDR3 sequence is 15 residues long. CDR1 is LNHNV and CDR2 is YYDKDF in the germline V gene (reference sequence). CDR3 loop: CATSRDQGQQETQYF. In nucleotides, the CDR3 is TGTGCCACCAGCAGAGATCAGGGACAGCAAGAGACCCAGTACTTC.